This T cell receptor (beta chain) originates from a study of long-term antiretroviral therapy in people with HIV. An immunoSEQ assay, version v3.0, was performed at survey level. Profiling relied on immunoSEQ multiplex PCR, and the TCRdb table lists in-frame clones only, not all of them. The sample has about 24,000 clones, roughly 88% seen once; the top ten hold more than 13%. The TCR comes from a man aged 30 to 45 with HIV. The sample consisted of unsorted PBMCs, taken around 4.3 years after starting antiretroviral therapy.

CDR3 loop: CASSYRDYNEKLFF. The CDR3, as DNA: TGTGCCAGCAGTTATAGGGACTATAATGAAAAACTGTTTTTT. The chain has TRBV28 and TRBJ1-4; a weak D match, TRBD1 (5 bases). The CDR3 sequence is 14 residues long. Germline V gene data show CDR1 as MDHEN and CDR2 as SYDVKM. V was clipped by 4 bases and J by 4 bases, with 10 bases between them.